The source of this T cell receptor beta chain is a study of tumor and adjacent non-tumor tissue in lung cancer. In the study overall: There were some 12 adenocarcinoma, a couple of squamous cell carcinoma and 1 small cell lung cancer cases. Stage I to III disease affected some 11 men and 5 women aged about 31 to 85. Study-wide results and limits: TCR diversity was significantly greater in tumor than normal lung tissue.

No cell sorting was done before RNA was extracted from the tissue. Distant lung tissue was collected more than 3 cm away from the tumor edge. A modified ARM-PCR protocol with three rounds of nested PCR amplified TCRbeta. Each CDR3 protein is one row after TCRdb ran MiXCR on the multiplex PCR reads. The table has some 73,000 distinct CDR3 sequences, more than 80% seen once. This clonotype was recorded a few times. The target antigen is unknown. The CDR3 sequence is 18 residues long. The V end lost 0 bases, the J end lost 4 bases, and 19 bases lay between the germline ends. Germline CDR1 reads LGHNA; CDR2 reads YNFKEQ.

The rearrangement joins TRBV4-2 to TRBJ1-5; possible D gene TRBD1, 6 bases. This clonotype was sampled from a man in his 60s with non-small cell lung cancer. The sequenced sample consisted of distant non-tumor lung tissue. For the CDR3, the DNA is TGTGCCAGCAGCCAAGATGAGGAGGGGGTTATAGTGAATCAGCCCCAGCATTTT. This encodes CASSQDEEGVIVNQPQHF.